This T cell receptor beta chain comes out of a study of cytomegalovirus exposure and HLA in healthy donors. The CDR3 length is 15 residues. CDR1 is MRHNA, CDR2 SNTAGT, per germline. The germline V and J ends were trimmed by 4 bases and 3 bases, with 15 bases remaining between them. The PCR ran on 60 Vbeta and 13 Jbeta primers. Here immunoSEQ multiplex PCR was the method, and the copy in TCRdb shows in-frame clones only, minus some. The sample contains 100,000 or so clones, 60% to 80% of which appear only once. Sequenced sample: PBMCs. This TCR derives from a woman between 18 and 29 years old in good health and CMV-seropositive. The rearrangement links TRBV6-4 to TRBJ1-1; the D gene is possibly TRBD1 (5 bases). In nucleotides, the CDR3 is TGTGCCAGCAGTGTGGATGCAGGGTCAGACACTGAAGCTTTCTTT. This translates into CASSVDAGSDTEAFF.